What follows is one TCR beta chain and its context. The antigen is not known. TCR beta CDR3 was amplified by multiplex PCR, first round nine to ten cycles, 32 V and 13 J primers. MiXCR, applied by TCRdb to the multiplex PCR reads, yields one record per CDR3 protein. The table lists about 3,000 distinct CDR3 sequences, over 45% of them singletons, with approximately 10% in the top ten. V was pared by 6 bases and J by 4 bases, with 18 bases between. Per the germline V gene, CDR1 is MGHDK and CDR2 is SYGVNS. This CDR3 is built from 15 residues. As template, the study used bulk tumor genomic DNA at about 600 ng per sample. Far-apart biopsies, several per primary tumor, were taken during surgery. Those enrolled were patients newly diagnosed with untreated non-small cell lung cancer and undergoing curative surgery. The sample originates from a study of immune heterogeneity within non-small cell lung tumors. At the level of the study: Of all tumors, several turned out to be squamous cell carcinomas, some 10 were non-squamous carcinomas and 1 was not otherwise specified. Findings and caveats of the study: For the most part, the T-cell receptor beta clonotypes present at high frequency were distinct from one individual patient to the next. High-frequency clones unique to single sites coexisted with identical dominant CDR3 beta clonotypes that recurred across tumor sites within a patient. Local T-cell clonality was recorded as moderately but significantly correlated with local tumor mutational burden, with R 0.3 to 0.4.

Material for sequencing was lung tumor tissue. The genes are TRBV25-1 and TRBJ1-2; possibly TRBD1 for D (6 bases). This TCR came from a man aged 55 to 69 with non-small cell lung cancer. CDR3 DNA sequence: TGTGCCAGCAGCCCAAACAGGGAGATCCTCTATGGCTACACCTTC. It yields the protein CASSPNREILYGYTF.